Below, 3 T cell receptor beta chains from the same sample are listed, as sequenced in a study of blood T cells in healthy people across ages. Using a J-beta primer mix together with a sample-barcoded 5' primer, a second PCR was run for roughly 6 to 11 cycles. TCRdb processed the 5' RACE reads anew with MiXCR; each CDR3 protein has one entry. The sample holds about 1.4 million distinct CDR3 sequences, 59% seen once. Specimen: blood. Source of these receptors: a young man in good health.

This clonotype has just a few counts. The chain joins TRBV5-5 to TRBJ1-1; no firm D call. The CDR3 has 12 residues. Germline lookup yields CDR1 SGHKS and CDR2 YYEKEE (reference sequence). V shed 5 bases and J shed 1 base, with 6 bases lying between them. The CDR3: CASRGWNTEAFF. CDR3 sequence (DNA): TGTGCCAGCAGGGGATGGAACACTGAAGCTTTCTTT.

A few counts support this clonotype. The rearrangement uses TRBV5-1 and TRBJ2-7; D possibly corresponds to TRBD2 (6 bases). Germline V gene sequence: CDR1 SGHRS, CDR2 YFSETQ. This CDR3 region has 13 residues. Deletions cut 2 bases from V and 7 bases from J, with 13 bases between. CDR3 in amino acids: CASSFIDAGEQYF. The CDR3 nucleotides are TGCGCCAGCAGCTTTATCGACGCGGGGGAGCAGTACTTC.

The chain employs TRBV20-1 and TRBJ2-7; D is perhaps TRBD1 (5 bases). CDR1 and CDR2 from the germline V gene are DFQATT and SNEGSKA (reference sequence). Trimming took off 5 bases at V and 5 bases at J, with 19 bases between the two ends. This CDR3 comprises 14 residues. This CDR3 is CSAARPPGRDEQYF. CDR3 DNA sequence: TGCAGTGCTGCCCGCCCACCGGGCAGGGACGAGCAGTACTTC.